This record covers a single TCR beta chain. This entry is derived from a study of cytomegalovirus exposure and HLA in healthy donors. It was with 60 Vbeta and 13 Jbeta primers that the PCR ran. Measured with immunoSEQ multiplex PCR; TCRdb has only the in-frame clones, and not every one. The profile shows roughly 150,000 clones, over 75% of them singletons. Material for sequencing was PBMCs. The origin of this receptor is a male donor in good health and CMV-seronegative.

CDR3 residues: CASRIREGLNQPQHF. The CDR3 nucleotides read TGTGCCAGTAGGATCAGGGAGGGCCTAAATCAGCCCCAGCATTTT. The chain recombines TRBV19 with TRBJ1-5; perhaps TRBD1 as D (5 bases). The CDR3 sequence is 15 residues long. Trimming stripped 6 bases from V and 4 bases from J, with 16 bases between. In germline, CDR1 is LNHDA, CDR2 SQIVND (reference sequence).